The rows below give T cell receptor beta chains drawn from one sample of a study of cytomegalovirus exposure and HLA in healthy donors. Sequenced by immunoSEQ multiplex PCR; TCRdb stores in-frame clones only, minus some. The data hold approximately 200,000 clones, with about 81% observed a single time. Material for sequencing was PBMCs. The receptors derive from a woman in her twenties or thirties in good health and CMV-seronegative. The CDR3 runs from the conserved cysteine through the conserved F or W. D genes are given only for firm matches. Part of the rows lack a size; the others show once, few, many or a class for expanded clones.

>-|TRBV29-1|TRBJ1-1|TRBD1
TGCAGCGTCCCGACAGGGACAGGAGTAGACACTGAAGCTTTCTTT
CSVPTGTGVDTEAFF
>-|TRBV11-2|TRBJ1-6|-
TGTGCCAGCAGCAAGCCGGGACTGGGCAATTCACCCCTCCACTTT
CASSKPGLGNSPLHF
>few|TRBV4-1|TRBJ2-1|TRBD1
TGCGCCAGCAGCCAAGACTGGGGCAAGGGGGCCAATGAGCAGTTCTTC
CASSQDWGKGANEQFF
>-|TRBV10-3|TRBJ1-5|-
TGTGCCATCAGTGAGATGGACAGAGACAATCAGCCCCAGCATTTT
CAISEMDRDNQPQHF
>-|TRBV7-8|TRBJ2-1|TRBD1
TGTGCCAGCAGCGGGTACGGGACAGGGATGCACAATGAGCAGTTCTTC
CASSGYGTGMHNEQFF
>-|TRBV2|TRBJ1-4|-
TGTGCCAGCAGTGGCCCAGGACTTGAAAAACTGTTTTTT
CASSGPGLEKLFF
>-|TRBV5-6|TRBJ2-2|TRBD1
TGTGCCAGCAAGGTAGGTGGGACAGGGGTGGTCGGGGAGCTGTTTTTT
CASKVGGTGVVGELFF
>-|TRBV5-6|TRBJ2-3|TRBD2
TGTGCCAGCAGCTTAAGTATTAGCGGGGGCACAGATACGCAGTATTTT
CASSLSISGGTDTQYF
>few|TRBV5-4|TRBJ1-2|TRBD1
TGTGCCAGCAGCTCCGGACAGGGGGCGTTTGGCTACACCTTC
CASSSGQGAFGYTF
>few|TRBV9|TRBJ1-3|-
TGTGCCAGCAGCGTCGTCGGAAACACCATATATTTT
CASSVVGNTIYF
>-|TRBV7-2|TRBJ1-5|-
TGTGCCAGCAGCCCGACAGGCGGAATCAATCAGCCCCAGCATTTT
CASSPTGGINQPQHF
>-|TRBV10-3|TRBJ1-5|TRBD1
TGTGCCATCAGTGAGTCGGCCGGGACAGAGAGTCAGCCCCAGCATTTT
CAISESAGTESQPQHF
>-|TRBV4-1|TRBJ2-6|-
TGCGCCAGCAGCCAACTGATACAGGAGGCCAACGTCCTGACTTTC
CASSQLIQEANVLTF
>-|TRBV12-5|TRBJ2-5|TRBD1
TGTGCTAGTGGTCTGTCGACAGGGGGCGAAGAGACCCAGTACTTC
CASGLSTGGEETQYF
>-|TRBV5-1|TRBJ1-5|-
TGCGCCAGCAGCTTGGCAGGGGTCAACAATCAGCCCCAGCATTTT
CASSLAGVNNQPQHF
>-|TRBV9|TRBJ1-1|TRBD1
TGTGCCAGCAGCGAGACAGGGTCTATGAACACTGAAGCTTTCTTT
CASSETGSMNTEAFF
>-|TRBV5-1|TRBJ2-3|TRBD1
TGCGCCACAGGGACAGGGGGGCATCTCGACCGTCTAGATACGCAGTATTTT
CATGTGGHLDRLDTQYF